This TCR beta chain was recorded in a study of blood T cell repertoires in COVID-19 (dated by TCRdb to about 2020). In terms of the full investigation: Samples covering the acute and convalescent phases of COVID-19 were provided by collaborators in the United States, Italy and Spain. The material from the prospective study consisted of cDNA or gDNA derived from T cells, B-cell-depleted T cells, or PBMCs. Subjects who had been exposed to COVID-19, were actively infected with it, or had recovered from it provided the deeply sampled blood TCRbeta repertoires that made up the dataset. The repertoires were made available in a free public database intended to serve as a resource for research on the immune response to SARS-CoV-2. Samples were obtained from the ongoing ImmuneRACE study (first 160 participants) and from some 1,200 subjects provided by 6 global collaborators. The sample metadata nearly always contained a de-identified subject ID, COVID-19 status, age in years and sex. Where available, HLA class I and class II types were obtained from metadata supplied by the sample provider rather than from assay-based typing.

TCRbeta CDR3 regions were amplified from genomic DNA using the immunoSEQ Assay, a bias-controlled multiplex PCR. As for how the authors treated the data: Within the assay, amplification of reference gene primers was used to estimate how many nucleated cells each sample contained. Sequence reads were collapsed and filtered to measure the absolute abundance of every unique TCRbeta CDR3 rearrangement. For each sample, productive Simpson clonality was calculated as the square root of Simpson's diversity index over productive rearrangements. Not all clones reach the TCRdb copy of this immuneACCESS table, which keeps in-frame sequences only. Checked studies attribute under half of the gap to unresolved V genes and leave the rest unexplained. V, J and clone size were drawn from that table, and D and trimming were deduced from the DNA. This sample comprises some 150,000 clones, about four fifths of them detected only once. The ten largest clones add up to under 4.5% of the sample.

What the authors observed across the whole study: How much clinical and demographic metadata was included differed by source and by participant, and the metadata was provided uncurated.

The collaborating institutions used their own protocols to collect whole blood in K2EDTA tubes. Collaborator samples were shipped for TCRbeta analysis as frozen whole blood, isolated PBMCs, or DNA extracted from either sample type. There are 14 amino acids in the CDR3, from cysteine to phenylalanine inclusive. Only CDR3 DNA remains: 42 bases, in frame from the first base. Here V drops 6 bases and J drops 3 bases, and the junction holds 5 bases not matched to any gene. CDR1 and CDR2 were assigned from the germline V gene (reference sequence) as MNHEY and SMNVEV. On this clone itself: The antigen it binds to is not known. No base-level quality is on record; no much larger clone is a single base apart.

The source material was peripheral blood. This clonotype originated in a woman in her sixties or seventies with acute or convalescent COVID-19. This chain is built from TRBV27 and TRBJ2-3; TRBD1 agrees with 8 junctional bases. The CDR3 loop reads CASSRTGRTDTQYF. The DNA sequence is given as TGTGCCAGCAGCCGGACAGGGCGGACAGATACGCAGTATTTT.